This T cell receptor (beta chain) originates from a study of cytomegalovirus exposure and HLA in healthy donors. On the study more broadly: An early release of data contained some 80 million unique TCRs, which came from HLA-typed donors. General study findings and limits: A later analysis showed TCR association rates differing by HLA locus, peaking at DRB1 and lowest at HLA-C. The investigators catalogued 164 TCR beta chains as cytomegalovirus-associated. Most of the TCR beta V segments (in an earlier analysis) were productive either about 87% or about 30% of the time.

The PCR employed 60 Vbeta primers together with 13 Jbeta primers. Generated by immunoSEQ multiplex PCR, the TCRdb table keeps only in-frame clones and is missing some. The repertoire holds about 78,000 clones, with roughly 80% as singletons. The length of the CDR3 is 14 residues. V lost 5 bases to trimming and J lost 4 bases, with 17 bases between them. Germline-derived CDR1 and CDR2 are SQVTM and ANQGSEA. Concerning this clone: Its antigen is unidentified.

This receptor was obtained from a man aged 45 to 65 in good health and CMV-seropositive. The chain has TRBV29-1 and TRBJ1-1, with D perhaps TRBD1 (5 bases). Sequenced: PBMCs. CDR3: CSVPGQEWGTEAFF. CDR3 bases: TGCAGCGTTCCAGGGCAAGAATGGGGCACTGAAGCTTTCTTT.